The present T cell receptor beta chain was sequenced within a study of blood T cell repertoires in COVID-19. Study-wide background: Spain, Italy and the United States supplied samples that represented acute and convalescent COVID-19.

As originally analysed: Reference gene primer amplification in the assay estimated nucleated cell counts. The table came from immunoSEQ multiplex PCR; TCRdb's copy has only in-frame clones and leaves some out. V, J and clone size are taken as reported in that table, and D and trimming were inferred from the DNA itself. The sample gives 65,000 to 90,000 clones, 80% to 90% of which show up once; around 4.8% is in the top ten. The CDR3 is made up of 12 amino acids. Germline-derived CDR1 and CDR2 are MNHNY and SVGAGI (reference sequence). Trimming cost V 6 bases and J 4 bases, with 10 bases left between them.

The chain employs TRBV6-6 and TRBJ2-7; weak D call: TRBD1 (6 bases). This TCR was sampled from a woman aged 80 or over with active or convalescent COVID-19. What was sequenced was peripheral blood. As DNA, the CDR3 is TGTGCCAGCAGCCTCGGACAGTACGAGCAGTACTTC. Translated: CASSLGQYEQYF.